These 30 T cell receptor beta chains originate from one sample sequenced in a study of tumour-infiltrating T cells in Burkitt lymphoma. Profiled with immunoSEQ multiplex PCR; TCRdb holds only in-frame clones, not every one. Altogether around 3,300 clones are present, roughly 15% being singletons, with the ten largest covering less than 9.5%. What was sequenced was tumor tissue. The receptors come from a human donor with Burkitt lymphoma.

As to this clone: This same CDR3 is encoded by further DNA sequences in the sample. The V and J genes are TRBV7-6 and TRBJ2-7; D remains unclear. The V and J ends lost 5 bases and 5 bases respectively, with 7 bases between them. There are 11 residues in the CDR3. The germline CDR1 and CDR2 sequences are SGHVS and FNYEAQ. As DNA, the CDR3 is TGTGCCAGCAGCCTCGGTAACGAGCAGTACTTC. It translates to CASSLGNEQYF.

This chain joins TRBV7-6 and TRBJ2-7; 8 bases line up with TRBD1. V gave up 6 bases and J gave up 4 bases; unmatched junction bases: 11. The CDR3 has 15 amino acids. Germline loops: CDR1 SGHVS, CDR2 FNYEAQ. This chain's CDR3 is CASSRRTGNGYEQYF. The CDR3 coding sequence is TGTGCCAGCAGTCGACGGACAGGGAACGGGTACGAGCAGTACTTC.

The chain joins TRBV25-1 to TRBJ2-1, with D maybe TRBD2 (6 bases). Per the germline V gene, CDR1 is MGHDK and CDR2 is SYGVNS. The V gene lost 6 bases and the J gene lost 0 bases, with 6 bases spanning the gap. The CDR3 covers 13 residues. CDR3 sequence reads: CASSGSSYNEQFF. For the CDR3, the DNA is TGTGCCAGCAGCGGGAGCTCCTACAATGAGCAGTTCTTC.

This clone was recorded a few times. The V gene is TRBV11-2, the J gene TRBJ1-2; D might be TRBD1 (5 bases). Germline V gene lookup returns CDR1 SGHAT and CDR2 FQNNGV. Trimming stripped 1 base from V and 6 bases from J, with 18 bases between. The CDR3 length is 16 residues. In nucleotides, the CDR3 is TGTGCCAGCAGCTTAGCAGGGACCCCTTGGGGGGATGGCTACACCTTC. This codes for CASSLAGTPWGDGYTF.

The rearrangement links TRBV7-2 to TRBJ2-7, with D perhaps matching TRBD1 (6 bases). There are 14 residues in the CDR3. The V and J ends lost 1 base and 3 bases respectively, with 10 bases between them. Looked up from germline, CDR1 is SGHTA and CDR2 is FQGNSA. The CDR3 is CASSLEAGDYEQYF. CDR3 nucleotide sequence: TGTGCCAGCAGCTTAGAGGCAGGGGACTACGAGCAGTACTTC. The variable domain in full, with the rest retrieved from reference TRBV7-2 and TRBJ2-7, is GAGVSQSPSNKVTEKGKDVELRCDPISGHTALYWYRQSLGQGLEFLIYFQGNSAPDKSGLPSDRFSAERTGGSVSTLTIQRTQQEDSAVYLCASSLEAGDYEQYFGPGTRLTVT.

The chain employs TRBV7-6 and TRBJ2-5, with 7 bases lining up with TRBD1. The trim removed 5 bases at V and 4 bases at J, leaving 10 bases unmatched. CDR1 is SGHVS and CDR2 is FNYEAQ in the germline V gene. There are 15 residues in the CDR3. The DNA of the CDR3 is TGTGCCAGCAGCCTCGTAGAGGCAGGGGGAGAGACCCAGTACTTC. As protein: CASSLVEAGGETQYF.

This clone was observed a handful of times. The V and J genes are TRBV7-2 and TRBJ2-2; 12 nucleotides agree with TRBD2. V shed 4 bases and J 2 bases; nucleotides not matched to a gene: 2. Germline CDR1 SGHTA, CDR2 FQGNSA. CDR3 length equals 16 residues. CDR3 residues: CASSSTSGGNTGELFF. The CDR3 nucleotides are TGTGCCAGCAGCTCGACTAGCGGGGGTAACACCGGGGAGCTGTTTTTT. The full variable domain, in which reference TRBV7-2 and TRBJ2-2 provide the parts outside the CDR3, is GAGVSQSPSNKVTEKGKDVELRCDPISGHTALYWYRQSLGQGLEFLIYFQGNSAPDKSGLPSDRFSAERTGGSVSTLTIQRTQQEDSAVYLCASSSTSGGNTGELFFGEGSRLTVL.

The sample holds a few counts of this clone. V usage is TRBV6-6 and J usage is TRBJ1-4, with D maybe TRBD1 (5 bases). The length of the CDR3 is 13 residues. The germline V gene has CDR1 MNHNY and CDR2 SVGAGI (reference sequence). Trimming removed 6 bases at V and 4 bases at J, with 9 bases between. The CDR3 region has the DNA TGTGCCAGCAGGGGGGGAGGTAATGAAAAACTGTTTTTT. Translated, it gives CASRGGGNEKLFF.

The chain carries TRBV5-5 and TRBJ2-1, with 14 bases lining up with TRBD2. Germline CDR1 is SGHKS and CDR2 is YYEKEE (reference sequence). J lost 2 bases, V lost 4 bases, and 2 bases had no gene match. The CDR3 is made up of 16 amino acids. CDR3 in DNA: TGTGCCAGCAGCCAGACTAGCGGGGGGGCCTACAATGAGCAGTTCTTC. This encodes CASSQTSGGAYNEQFF.

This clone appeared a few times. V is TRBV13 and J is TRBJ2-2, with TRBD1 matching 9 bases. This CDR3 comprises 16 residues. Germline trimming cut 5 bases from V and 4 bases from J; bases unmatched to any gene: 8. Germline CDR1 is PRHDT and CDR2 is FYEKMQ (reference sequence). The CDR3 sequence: CASSNRDRETTGELFF. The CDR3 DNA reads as TGTGCCAGCAGCAACCGGGACAGGGAGACCACCGGGGAGCTGTTTTTT.

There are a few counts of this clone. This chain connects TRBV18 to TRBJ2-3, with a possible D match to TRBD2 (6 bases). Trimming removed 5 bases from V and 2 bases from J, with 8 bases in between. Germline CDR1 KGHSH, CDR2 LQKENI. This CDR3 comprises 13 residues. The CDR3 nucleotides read TGTGCCAGCTCAGGAGGGGTCACAGATACGCAGTATTTT. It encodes CASSGGVTDTQYF.

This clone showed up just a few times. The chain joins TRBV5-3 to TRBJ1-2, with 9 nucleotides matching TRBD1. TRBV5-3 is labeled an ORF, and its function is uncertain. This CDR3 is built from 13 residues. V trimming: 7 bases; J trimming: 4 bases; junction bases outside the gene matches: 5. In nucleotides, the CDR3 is TGTGCCAGAGGATTGGACAGGGGCTATGGCTACACCTTC. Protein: CARGLDRGYGYTF.

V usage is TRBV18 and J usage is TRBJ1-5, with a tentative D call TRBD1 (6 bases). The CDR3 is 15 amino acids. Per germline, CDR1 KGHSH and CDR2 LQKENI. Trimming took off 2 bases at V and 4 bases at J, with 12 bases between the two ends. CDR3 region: CASSPGEGGNQPQHF. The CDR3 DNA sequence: TGTGCCAGCTCACCAGGGGAGGGGGGTAATCAGCCCCAGCATTTT. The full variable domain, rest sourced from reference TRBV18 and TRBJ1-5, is NAGVMQNPRHLVRRRGQEARLRCSPMKGHSHVYWYRQLPEEGLKFMVYLQKENIIDESGMPKERFSAEFPKEGPSILRIQQVVRGDSAAYFCASSPGEGGNQPQHFGDGTRLSIL.

The CDR3 here is CASKSGTEAFF. As DNA, the CDR3 is TGCGCCAGCAAATCGGGCACTGAAGCTTTCTTT. This chain joins TRBV23-1 and TRBJ1-1; no clear D. TRBV23-1 is noted as an ORF with a role that remains uncertain. Trimming cost V 7 bases and J 4 bases, with 7 bases left between them. This CDR3 is 11 amino acids long.

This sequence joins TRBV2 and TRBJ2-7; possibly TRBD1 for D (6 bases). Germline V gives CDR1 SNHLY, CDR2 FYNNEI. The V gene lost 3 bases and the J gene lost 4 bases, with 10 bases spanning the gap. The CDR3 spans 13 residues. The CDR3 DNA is TGTGCCAGCAGTGATACAGGGAATTACGAGCAGTACTTC. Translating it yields CASSDTGNYEQYF.

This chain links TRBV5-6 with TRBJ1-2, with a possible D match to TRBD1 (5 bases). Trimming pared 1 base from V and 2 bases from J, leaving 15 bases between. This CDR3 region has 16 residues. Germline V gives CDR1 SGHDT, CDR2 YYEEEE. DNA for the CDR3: TGTGCCAGCAGCTTGTCCGGGGGTGAGGGCAACTATGGCTACACCTTC. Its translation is CASSLSGGEGNYGYTF.

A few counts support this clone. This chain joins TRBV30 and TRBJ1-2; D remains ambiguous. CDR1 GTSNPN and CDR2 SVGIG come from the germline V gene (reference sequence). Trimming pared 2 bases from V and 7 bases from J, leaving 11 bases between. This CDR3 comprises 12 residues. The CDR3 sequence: CAWSLAGVGYTF. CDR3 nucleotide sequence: TGTGCCTGGAGTCTTGCAGGTGTTGGCTACACCTTC. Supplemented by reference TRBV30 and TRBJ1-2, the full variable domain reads SQTIHQWPATLVQPVGSPLSLECTVEGTSNPNLYWYRQAAGRGLQLLFYSVGIGQISSEVPQNLSASRPQDRQFILSSKKLLLSDSGFYLCAWSLAGVGYTFGSGTRLTVV.

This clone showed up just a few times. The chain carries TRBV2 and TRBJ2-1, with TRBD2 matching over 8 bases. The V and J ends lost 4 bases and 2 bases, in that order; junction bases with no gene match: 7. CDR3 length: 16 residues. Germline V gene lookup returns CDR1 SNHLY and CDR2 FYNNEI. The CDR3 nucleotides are TGTGCCAGCAGTGGGCTAGCGGGCGACACCTACAATGAGCAGTTCTTC. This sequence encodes CASSGLAGDTYNEQFF.

The DNA for the CDR3 is TGTGCCAGTAGGGATAGCAATCAGCCCCAGCATTTT. Amino acids: CASRDSNQPQHF. The chain carries TRBV19 and TRBJ1-5; no reliable D call. Per germline, CDR1 LNHDA and CDR2 SQIVND (reference sequence). V lost 6 bases and J 0 bases, leaving 3 bases between the germline ends. The CDR3 covers 12 residues.

CDR3 loop: CASSYALAGDYNEQFF. The CDR3 bases are TGTGCCAGCAGCTATGCTTTGGCGGGGGACTACAATGAGCAGTTCTTC. The chain carries TRBV11-2 and TRBJ2-1, with 7 nucleotides matching TRBD2. The germline V gene encodes CDR1 SGHAT and CDR2 FQNNGV. The CDR3 sequence is 16 residues long. V gave up 4 bases and J gave up 3 bases; unmatched junction bases: 9. The whole variable domain, filled in from reference TRBV11-2 and TRBJ2-1, reads EAGVAQSPRYKIIEKRQSVAFWCNPISGHATLYWYQQILGQGPKLLIQFQNNGVVDDSQLPKDRFSAERLKGVDSTLKIQPAKLEDSAVYLCASSYALAGDYNEQFFGPGTRLTVL.

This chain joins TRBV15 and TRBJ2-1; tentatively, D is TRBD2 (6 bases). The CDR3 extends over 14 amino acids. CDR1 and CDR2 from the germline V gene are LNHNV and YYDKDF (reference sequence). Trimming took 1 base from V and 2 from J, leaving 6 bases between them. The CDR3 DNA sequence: TGTGCCACCAGCAGAGGCGGGACCTACAATGAGCAGTTCTTC. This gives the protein CATSRGGTYNEQFF.

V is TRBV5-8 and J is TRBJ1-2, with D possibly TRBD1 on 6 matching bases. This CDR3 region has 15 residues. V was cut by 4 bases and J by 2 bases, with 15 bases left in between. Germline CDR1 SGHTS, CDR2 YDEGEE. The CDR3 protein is CASSLPPGDNYGYTF. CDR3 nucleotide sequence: TGTGCCAGCAGCCTGCCCCCAGGGGACAACTATGGCTACACCTTC.

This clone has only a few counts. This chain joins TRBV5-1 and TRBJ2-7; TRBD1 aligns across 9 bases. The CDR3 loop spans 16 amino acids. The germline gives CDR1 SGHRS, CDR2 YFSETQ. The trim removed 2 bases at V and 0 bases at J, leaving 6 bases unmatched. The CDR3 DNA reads TGCGCCAGCAGCTTAGGGACAGGGAGATACTCCTACGAGCAGTACTTC. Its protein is CASSLGTGRYSYEQYF.

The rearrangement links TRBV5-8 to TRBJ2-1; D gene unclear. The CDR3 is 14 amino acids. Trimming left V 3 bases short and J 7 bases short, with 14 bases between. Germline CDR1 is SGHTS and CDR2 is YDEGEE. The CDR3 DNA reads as TGTGCCAGCAGCTCTTGGCTCACCGTTAATGAGCAGTTCTTC. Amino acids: CASSSWLTVNEQFF.

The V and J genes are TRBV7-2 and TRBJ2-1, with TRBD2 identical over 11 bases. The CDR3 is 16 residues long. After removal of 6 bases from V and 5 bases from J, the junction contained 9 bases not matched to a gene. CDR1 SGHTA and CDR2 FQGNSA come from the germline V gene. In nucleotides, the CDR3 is TGTGCCAGCAGTCCCCGGGCTAGCGGGGGGAACAATGAGCAGTTCTTC. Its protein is CASSPRASGGNNEQFF.

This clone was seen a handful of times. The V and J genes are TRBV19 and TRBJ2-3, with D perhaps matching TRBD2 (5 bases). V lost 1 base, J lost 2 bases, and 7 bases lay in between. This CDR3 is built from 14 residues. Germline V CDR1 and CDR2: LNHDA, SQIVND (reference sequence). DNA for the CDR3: TGTGCCAGTAGTATAGGGGAGCCCACAGATACGCAGTATTTT. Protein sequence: CASSIGEPTDTQYF.

For the CDR3, the DNA is TGTGCCAGCAGCTTAGTCAGATTTCAAGCTAACTATGGCTACACCTTC. Its translation: CASSLVRFQANYGYTF. The chain joins TRBV7-9 to TRBJ1-2; no clear D. The CDR3 runs to 16 residues. Trimming removed 1 base from V and 0 bases from J, with 12 bases in between. CDR1 and CDR2 (germline): SEHNR, FQNEAQ (reference sequence).

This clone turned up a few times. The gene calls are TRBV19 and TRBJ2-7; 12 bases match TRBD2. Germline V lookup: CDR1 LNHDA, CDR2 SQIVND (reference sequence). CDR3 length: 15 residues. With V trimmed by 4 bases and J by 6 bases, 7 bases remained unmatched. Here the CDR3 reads CASSTALAGGREQYF. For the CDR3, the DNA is TGTGCCAGTAGTACGGCCCTAGCGGGGGGGCGCGAGCAGTACTTC. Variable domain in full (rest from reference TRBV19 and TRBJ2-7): DGGITQSPKYLFRKEGQNVTLSCEQNLNHDAMYWYRQDPGQGLRLIYYSQIVNDFQKGDIAEGYSVSREKKESFPLTVTSAQKNPTAFYLCASSTALAGGREQYFGPGTRLTVT.

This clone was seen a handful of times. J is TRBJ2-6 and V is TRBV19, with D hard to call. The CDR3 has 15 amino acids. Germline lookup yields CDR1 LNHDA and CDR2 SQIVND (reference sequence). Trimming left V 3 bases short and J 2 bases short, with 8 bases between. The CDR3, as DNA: TGTGCCAGTAGTATTAGGTGGGCTGGGGCCAACGTCCTGACTTTC. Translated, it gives CASSIRWAGANVLTF.

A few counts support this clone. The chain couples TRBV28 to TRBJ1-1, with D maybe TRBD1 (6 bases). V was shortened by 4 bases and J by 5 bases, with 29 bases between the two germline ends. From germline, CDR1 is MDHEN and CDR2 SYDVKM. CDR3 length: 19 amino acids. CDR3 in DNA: TGTGCCAGCAGTTACGCCGCACCCAAGAGGGCAGGGGCTGATACTGAAGCTTTCTTT. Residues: CASSYAAPKRAGADTEAFF.